One sample yielded the 18 T cell receptor beta chains listed below, sequenced in a study of blood T cell repertoires in COVID-19. Using immunoSEQ multiplex PCR, the repertoire was profiled, and TCRdb retains in-frame clones only, with some absent. The repertoire holds roughly 120,000 clones, with about 80% as singletons. Sequencing was done on a sample of peripheral blood. Source of these receptors: a man aged 70 or older with active or convalescent COVID-19.

The V call is TRBV5-6, the J call TRBJ1-2; 7 bases agree with TRBD1. Trimming took 1 base from V and 3 from J; bases not matched to a gene: 3. This CDR3 contains 14 residues. The germline CDR1 and CDR2 sequences are SGHDT and YYEEEE. This chain's CDR3 is CASSLIGQDYGYTF. Written as DNA, the CDR3 is TGTGCCAGCAGCTTGATTGGACAGGACTATGGCTACACCTTC. Filled out from reference TRBV5-6 and TRBJ1-2, the complete variable domain reads DAGVTQSPTHLIKTRGQQVTLRCSPKSGHDTVSWYQQALGQGPQFIFQYYEEEERQRGNFPDRFSGHQFPNYSSELNVNALLLGDSALYLCASSLIGQDYGYTFGSGTRLTVV.

The rearrangement uses TRBV28 and TRBJ1-2, with 7 nucleotides matching TRBD1. The germline V gene has CDR1 MDHEN and CDR2 SYDVKM. The CDR3 totals 15 residues. With V trimmed by 6 bases and J by 4 bases, 11 bases remained unmatched. The CDR3: CASSPSPGQPYGYTF. CDR3 nucleotides: TGTGCCAGCAGCCCCAGCCCGGGACAGCCCTATGGCTACACCTTC.

The V and J genes are TRBV28 and TRBJ1-6, with 9 bases lining up with TRBD1. The CDR3 covers 15 residues. CDR1 is MDHEN and CDR2 is SYDVKM in the germline V gene. Germline trimming cut 2 bases from V and 10 bases from J; bases unmatched to any gene: 6. CDR3 nucleotides: TGTGCCAGCAGTTTAGGACAGGGGCGTTACTCACCCCTCCACTTT. This gives the protein CASSLGQGRYSPLHF.

This clone was observed a single time. The chain employs TRBV6-1 and TRBJ1-5; the D is unclear. The CDR3 consists of 16 residues. The germline V gene encodes CDR1 MNHNS and CDR2 SASEGT. With 0 bases removed from V and 0 bases from J, the gap between germline ends came to 9 bases. Here the CDR3 reads CASSEARGYSNQPQHF. CDR3 DNA sequence: TGTGCCAGCAGTGAAGCGCGAGGGTATAGCAATCAGCCCCAGCATTTT.

V gene TRBV6-5 combines with J gene TRBJ2-7; the match to TRBD2 covers 8 bases. This CDR3 region has 13 residues. CDR1 is MNHEY and CDR2 is SVGAGI in the germline V gene. After removal of 11 bases from V and 3 bases from J, the junction contained 9 bases not matched to a gene. The CDR3 loop reads CALYLAGNYEQYF. As DNA, the CDR3 is TGTGCCTTGTATTTAGCGGGAAACTACGAGCAGTACTTC.

This clone has a handful of counts. The rearrangement links TRBV10-1 to TRBJ1-1; tentative D call: TRBD1 (6 bases). The germline V gene encodes CDR1 WNHNN and CDR2 SYGVQD (reference sequence). This CDR3 contains 14 residues. V dropped 7 bases and J dropped 1 base, with 13 bases sitting between them. The CDR3 DNA sequence: TGCGCCAGCAAACAGGGATGGTCGAACACTGAAGCTTTCTTT. It yields the protein CASKQGWSNTEAFF.

The chain uses TRBV2 and TRBJ2-7; no clear D. Trimming took off 3 bases at V and 4 bases at J, with 13 bases between the two ends. Germline V lookup: CDR1 SNHLY, CDR2 FYNNEI. This CDR3 has 14 amino acids. CDR3 region: CASSERGFPYEQYF. The CDR3 DNA follows: TGTGCCAGCAGTGAGAGAGGCTTCCCATACGAGCAGTACTTC.

This clone appeared a few times. The chain is built from TRBV28 and TRBJ1-5; tentatively, D is TRBD1 (5 bases). Germline V lookup: CDR1 MDHEN, CDR2 SYDVKM. The length of the CDR3 is 15 residues. The V gene lost 5 bases and the J gene lost 1 base, with 12 bases spanning the gap. The CDR3 here is CASSRFQGSNQPQHF. The CDR3 bases are TGTGCCAGCAGTCGTTTTCAGGGAAGCAATCAGCCCCAGCATTTT.

On this clone itself: Different DNA sequences within this sample yield the same CDR3. This chain joins TRBV11-2 and TRBJ2-5; TRBD2 aligns across 9 bases. Germline CDR1 SGHAT, CDR2 FQNNGV. The length of the CDR3 is 16 residues. V lost 1 base, J lost 1 base, and 4 bases stayed unmatched. This CDR3 is CASSLGRGGAQETQYF. As DNA, the CDR3 is TGTGCCAGCAGCTTAGGTCGCGGGGGGGCCCAAGAGACCCAGTACTTC. The full variable domain, its missing parts supplied by reference TRBV11-2 and TRBJ2-5, is EAGVAQSPRYKIIEKRQSVAFWCNPISGHATLYWYQQILGQGPKLLIQFQNNGVVDDSQLPKDRFSAERLKGVDSTLKIQPAKLEDSAVYLCASSLGRGGAQETQYFGPGTRLLVL.

This clone was seen a single time. The chain has TRBV5-6 and TRBJ1-1, with TRBD1 matching 9 bases. Germline CDR1 reads SGHDT; CDR2 reads YYEEEE. This CDR3 has 15 residues. The V gene end was trimmed by 0 bases and the J gene end by 6 bases; junction bases not matched to a gene: 6. The CDR3 reads CASSLGDRVSSEAFF. CDR3 in DNA: TGTGCCAGCAGCTTGGGGGACAGGGTTAGCTCTGAAGCTTTCTTT.

The CDR3 spells CASSADRATYGYTF. The DNA of the CDR3 is TGTGCCAGCAGCGCGGACAGAGCGACCTATGGCTACACCTTC. This sequence joins TRBV7-9 and TRBJ1-2; the D gene is possibly TRBD1 (6 bases). The germline V gene encodes CDR1 SEHNR and CDR2 FQNEAQ (reference sequence). Trimming shortened V by 5 bases and J by 4 bases, and 14 bases separated the two germline ends. The CDR3 is 14 residues long.

The chain links TRBV3-1 (or the pseudogene TRBV3-2) to TRBJ1-3; D gene ambiguous. The germline V gene encodes CDR1 LGHDT and CDR2 YNNKEL (reference sequence). V was cut by 1 base and J by 2 bases, with 6 bases left in between. The CDR3 extends over 14 amino acids. The CDR3 DNA sequence: TGTGCCAGCAGCCAAGCGGGAGCTGGAAACACCATATATTTT. Its protein is CASSQAGAGNTIYF.

The chain carries TRBV12-5 and TRBJ2-1; D is unclear. In germline, CDR1 is LGHNT, CDR2 FRNRAP. The CDR3 contains 14 residues. Trimming took 1 base from V and 6 from J, leaving 10 bases between them. The CDR3, as DNA: TGTGCTAGTGGTTTGGCCCCGCAACTCAATGAGCAGTTCTTC. This translates into CASGLAPQLNEQFF.

The V and J genes are TRBV6-1 and TRBJ1-3; D is undetermined. Germline assignment: CDR1 MNHNS and CDR2 SASEGT. The CDR3 totals 16 residues. Between the trimmed V and J ends, which lost 1 base and 0 bases, there was a span of 10 bases. DNA for the CDR3: TGTGCCAGCAGTGAAGAACTCAACTTCTCTGGAAACACCATATATTTT. Translated, it gives CASSEELNFSGNTIYF.

The rearrangement uses TRBV19 and TRBJ1-2; 7 bases are shared with TRBD1. J gave up 6 bases and V 10 bases, and 17 bases lay outside the gene matches. From germline, CDR1 is LNHDA and CDR2 SQIVND (reference sequence). CDR3 length equals 15 residues. The CDR3 loop is CAIRSTGQVNNGYTF. The CDR3 DNA follows: TGTGCCATTAGGAGCACCGGACAGGTTAATAATGGCTACACCTTC.

V usage is TRBV6-4 and J usage is TRBJ2-7; TRBD1 is a possible D gene (6 bases). CDR1 MRHNA and CDR2 SNTAGT come from the germline V gene. Trimming removed 2 bases at V and 3 bases at J, with 17 bases between. This CDR3 has 16 amino acids. The CDR3 nucleotides read TGTGCCAGCAGTGACCGCAGAAGACAGGAGTACTACGAGCAGTACTTC. It yields the protein CASSDRRRQEYYEQYF.

This chain connects TRBV10-3 to TRBJ1-2; the D is unclear. Germline CDR1 reads ENHRY; CDR2 reads SYGVKD. V lost 3 bases, J lost 7 bases, and 9 bases lay in between. This CDR3 region has 12 residues. The CDR3 loop is CAISDQEAGYTF. The CDR3 region has the DNA TGTGCCATCAGTGATCAAGAGGCTGGCTACACCTTC.

The V gene is TRBV28, the J gene TRBJ2-5; 12 nucleotides line up with TRBD1. Germline values: CDR1 MDHEN, CDR2 SYDVKM. The CDR3 runs to 15 residues. With V trimmed by 5 bases and J by 6 bases, 7 bases remained unmatched. DNA of the CDR3: TGTGCCAGCAGTCCGAGGGGACAGGGGGCAAAGACCCAGTACTTC. Translation gives CASSPRGQGAKTQYF.